The 18 T cell receptor beta chains below were found in one sample sequenced in a study of blood T cell repertoires in COVID-19. Using immunoSEQ multiplex PCR, the repertoire was profiled, and TCRdb retains in-frame clones only, with some absent. Of 150,000 or so clones in the sample, roughly 84% were seen once. Material: peripheral blood. The origin of the receptors is a woman in her forties or fifties in a cohort sampled during active or convalescent COVID-19.

The chain couples TRBV18 to TRBJ2-5; a possible D gene is TRBD2 (6 bases). The germline CDR1 and CDR2 sequences are KGHSH and LQKENI. V dropped 1 base and J dropped 4 bases, with 13 bases sitting between them. The CDR3 covers 15 residues. The CDR3 loop reads CASSPLSTSLETQYF. In nucleotides, the CDR3 is TGTGCCAGCTCACCACTGAGTACTAGCCTAGAGACCCAGTACTTC.

The V call is TRBV3-1 (or the pseudogene TRBV3-2), the J call TRBJ1-1; D is undetermined. The V gene's germline CDR1 is LGHDT and CDR2 YNNKEL (reference sequence). V shed 1 base and J shed 2 bases, with 8 bases lying between them. The CDR3 is 14 residues long. CDR3 DNA sequence: TGTGCCAGCAGCCAAGGAGCGCGAAACACTGAAGCTTTCTTT. Protein product: CASSQGARNTEAFF.

This rearrangement joins TRBV29-1 to TRBJ2-2; D gene ambiguous. The germline V gene encodes CDR1 SQVTM and CDR2 ANQGSEA. V lost 2 bases and J 4 bases, leaving 17 bases between the germline ends. The CDR3 length is 16 residues. DNA of the CDR3: TGCAGCGTTGAAATGAGGCAGCCAATGTCCACCGGGGAGCTGTTTTTT. Translated: CSVEMRQPMSTGELFF.

The CDR3 DNA sequence: TGTGCCAGCAGCCGGGACAGTAACACTGAAGCTTTCTTT. Translation gives CASSRDSNTEAFF. The V call is TRBV6-5, the J call TRBJ1-1, with 7 positions matching TRBD1. The trim removed 6 bases at V and 2 bases at J, leaving 3 bases unmatched. This CDR3 has 13 residues. Per the germline V gene, CDR1 is MNHEY and CDR2 is SVGAGI.

In nucleotides, the CDR3 is TGTGCCAGCAGTGAACGCCCAGGGTTCAATCAGCCCCAGCATTTT. It yields the protein CASSERPGFNQPQHF. The rearrangement joins TRBV2 to TRBJ1-5, with a weak D call TRBD1 (5 bases). Trimming cost V 2 bases and J 3 bases, with 11 bases left between them. The CDR3 loop spans 15 amino acids. Germline V gene data show CDR1 as SNHLY and CDR2 as FYNNEI.

The J gene is TRBJ2-3, the V gene TRBV5-1; 7 bases line up with TRBD1. CDR1 and CDR2 from the germline V gene are SGHRS and YFSETQ. The V gene end was trimmed by 8 bases and the J gene end by 4 bases; junction bases not matched to a gene: 10. This CDR3 is 14 amino acids long. CDR3 loop: CASNQGGAADTQYF. CDR3 in DNA: TGCGCCAGTAATCAAGGGGGCGCGGCAGATACGCAGTATTTT.

The CDR3 DNA sequence: TGTGCCAGCAGCTCGGACTACGGAAACACCATATATTTT. Its translation is CASSSDYGNTIYF. The chain uses TRBV11-3 and TRBJ1-3; unclear D gene. V shed 4 bases and J shed 4 bases, with 8 bases lying between them. Germline assignment: CDR1 SGHNT and CDR2 YENEEA. The CDR3 is 13 amino acids.

J is TRBJ1-3 and V is TRBV11-2, with no clear D. Trimming pared 2 bases from V and 10 bases from J, leaving 12 bases between. Germline V CDR1 and CDR2: SGHAT, FQNNGV. The CDR3 is 13 residues long. The DNA for the CDR3 is TGTGCCAGCAGCTTACTAGAGTCAGCGACCATATATTTT. Its translation is CASSLLESATIYF.

V is TRBV5-1 and J is TRBJ1-2; 7 bases line up with TRBD1. V dropped 4 bases and J dropped 7; count of bases not matched to a gene: 10. Germline V gene sequence: CDR1 SGHRS, CDR2 YFSETQ. The CDR3 contains 14 residues. CDR3 loop: CASSQSGGTVGYTF. DNA for the CDR3: TGCGCCAGCAGCCAGAGTGGTGGGACAGTTGGCTACACCTTC.

The CDR3 reads CAWRTGTGVRNSDEQYF. DNA for the CDR3: TGTGCCTGGAGAACTGGGACAGGGGTAAGAAACAGCGACGAGCAGTACTTC. The rearrangement links TRBV30 to TRBJ2-7; TRBD1 matches 10 bases. V shed 3 bases and J 5 bases; nucleotides not matched to a gene: 16. This CDR3 region has 17 residues. Looked up from germline, CDR1 is GTSNPN and CDR2 is SVGIG (reference sequence).

The CDR3 is CASSLYTGSDQPQHF. In DNA, the CDR3 is TGTGCCAGCAGCTTGTACACAGGATCGGATCAGCCCCAGCATTTT. The chain combines TRBV5-6 with TRBJ1-5, with a tentative D call TRBD1 (5 bases). V was clipped by 1 base and J by 5 bases, with 13 bases between them. The CDR3 spans 15 residues. Per the germline V gene, CDR1 is SGHDT and CDR2 is YYEEEE.

This chain links TRBV15 with TRBJ1-2, with D possibly being TRBD1 (6 bases). Between the trimmed V and J ends, which lost 6 bases and 4 bases, there was a span of 18 bases. The germline CDR1 and CDR2 sequences are LNHNV and YYDKDF (reference sequence). This CDR3 spans 15 amino acids. CDR3 DNA: TGTGCCACCAGACCCCCAGGGCAGGGGACCTATGGCTACACCTTC. Translating it yields CATRPPGQGTYGYTF.

The chain joins TRBV5-1 to TRBJ1-6; 10 bases agree with TRBD1. This CDR3 spans 15 amino acids. J lost 8 bases, V lost 0 bases, and 2 bases had no gene match. Germline values: CDR1 SGHRS, CDR2 YFSETQ. CDR3 protein: CASSLGGQGDSPLHF. The CDR3 DNA is TGCGCCAGCAGCTTGGGTGGACAGGGGGATTCACCCCTCCACTTT.

This chain joins TRBV2 and TRBJ2-3, with TRBD1 as a possible D gene (6 bases). The CDR3 spans 14 residues. The V end was cut by 8 bases, the J end by 3 bases, with 15 bases between. The germline gives CDR1 SNHLY, CDR2 FYNNEI. This CDR3 is CASLRGFGTDTQYF. The CDR3 nucleotides read TGTGCCAGCCTTAGGGGGTTTGGTACAGATACGCAGTATTTT.

This clone came up a few times. The chain links TRBV14 to TRBJ2-7; TRBD1 agrees at 7 bases. The CDR3 runs to 14 residues. The J segment lost 7 bases and the V segment lost 5 bases, leaving 11 bases of the junction unmatched. Per germline, CDR1 SGHDN and CDR2 FVKESK. Here the CDR3 reads CASSYGTARGEQYF. CDR3 sequence (DNA): TGTGCCAGCAGCTACGGGACAGCCCGGGGAGAGCAGTACTTC.

This rearrangement joins TRBV4-1 to TRBJ1-1; TRBD1 matches 7 bases. CDR3 length equals 16 residues. V lost 3 bases and J lost 4; bases outside the gene matches: 11. CDR1 and CDR2 from the germline V gene are MGHRA and YSYEKL. The CDR3, as DNA: TGCGCCAGCAGCCAGGCCAGACAGGGTCGTGGCACTGAAGCTTTCTTT. Its translation is CASSQARQGRGTEAFF.

The V gene is TRBV4-1, the J gene TRBJ2-1; 8 positions match TRBD2. The CDR3 contains 16 residues. In germline, CDR1 is MGHRA, CDR2 YSYEKL. With 0 bases clipped from V and 6 bases from J, the junction kept 7 bases outside the gene matches. In DNA, the CDR3 is TGCGCCAGCAGCCAAGAGAACCGGGGGGGTTTCAATGAGCAGTTCTTC. It encodes CASSQENRGGFNEQFF.

The V and J genes are TRBV7-9 and TRBJ2-5; TRBD2 might be the D (6 bases). The germline V gene has CDR1 SEHNR and CDR2 FQNEAQ (reference sequence). The CDR3 loop spans 17 amino acids. V lost 1 base and J lost 1, with 16 bases in between. In DNA, the CDR3 is TGTGCCAGCAGCTTAGACCGAAGCGGGTACTTCCAAGAGACCCAGTACTTC. Its protein product is CASSLDRSGYFQETQYF.